Listed below are T cell receptor beta chains from one sample, sequenced in a study of T cell repertoires in cytomegalovirus infection. TCRdb ran MiXCR on the reads and lists one entry per CDR3 protein. There are more than 75,000 distinct CDR3 sequences in the sample; more than 3% occur only once, and approximately 4.6% lies in the top ten. What was sequenced was PBMCs. These receptors were taken from a human donor in good health (CMV status not recorded). Some clones in this sample may be carry-over from other donors' samples. Each CDR3 is given with its conserved first and last residue. The D gene is left open where the match is weak. The size entry gives how often the clone was seen (once, few, many) or a class if it is expanded.

D: .
V: TRBV5-4
size: many
J: TRBJ1-6
CDR3: CASSLDQTGSPLHF
DNA: TGTGCCAGCAGCTTGGATCAGACGGGCTCACCCCTCCACTTT

D: .
V: TRBV10-3
size: many
J: TRBJ2-7
CDR3: CAITPGTSTSYEQYF
DNA: TGTGCCATCACCCCAGGGACGTCTACCTCCTACGAGCAGTACTTC

D: TRBD2
V: TRBV4-1
size: many
J: TRBJ2-1
CDR3: CASSQDLPGLAGGNEQFF
DNA: TGCGCCAGCAGCCAAGACCTTCCGGGACTAGCGGGGGGGAATGAGCAGTTCTTC

D: TRBD2
V: TRBV7-8
size: many
J: TRBJ2-5
CDR3: CASSSTLYGLAEETQYF
DNA: TGTGCCAGCAGCTCGACTCTCTACGGACTAGCGGAAGAGACCCAGTACTTC

D: .
V: TRBV20-1
size: many
J: TRBJ2-1
CDR3: CSAEAKDPSDEQFF
DNA: TGCAGTGCTGAGGCAAAGGACCCTTCCGATGAGCAGTTCTTC

D: .
V: TRBV14
size: many
J: TRBJ1-1
CDR3: CASSQKTPLEAFF
DNA: TGTGCCAGCAGCCAAAAAACACCCCTTGAAGCTTTCTTT

D: TRBD2
V: TRBV29-1
size: many
J: TRBJ2-1
CDR3: CSVARLAGDEQFF
DNA: TGCAGCGTTGCGCGACTAGCGGGGGATGAGCAGTTCTTC

D: TRBD1
V: TRBV7-2
size: many
J: TRBJ1-5
CDR3: CASSLGSTGNQPQHF
DNA: TGTGCCAGCAGCTTAGGTTCGACAGGGAATCAGCCCCAGCATTTT

D: .
V: TRBV2
size: many
J: TRBJ2-1
CDR3: CASSATRNEQFF
DNA: TGTGCCAGCAGTGCCACCCGGAATGAGCAGTTCTTC

D: .
V: TRBV6-4
size: many
J: TRBJ1-3
CDR3: CASSDSDSFSGNTIYF
DNA: TGTGCCAGCAGTGACTCGGACAGCTTCTCTGGAAACACCATATATTTT

D: .
V: TRBV7-2
size: many
J: TRBJ2-5
CDR3: CASSFPLNQETQYF
DNA: TGTGCCAGCAGCTTTCCGCTCAACCAAGAGACCCAGTACTTC

D: TRBD1
V: TRBV28
size: many
J: TRBJ2-7
CDR3: CASRLGAVAGGEQYF
DNA: TGTGCCAGCAGACTAGGAGCTGTGGCAGGGGGTGAGCAGTACTTC

D: .
V: TRBV6-4
size: many
J: TRBJ2-3
CDR3: CASSERGEGDTQYF
DNA: TGTGCCAGCAGTGAGAGGGGGGAGGGAGATACGCAGTATTTT

D: .
V: TRBV7-2
size: many
J: TRBJ2-1
CDR3: CASSLWVRQGGYNEQFF
DNA: TGTGCCAGCAGCTTATGGGTCAGACAAGGAGGCTACAATGAGCAGTTCTTC

D: TRBD2
V: TRBV18
size: many
J: TRBJ2-5
CDR3: CASSPDLTSGGPYQETQYF
DNA: TGTGCCAGCTCACCCGATTTGACTAGCGGGGGGCCGTACCAAGAGACCCAGTACTTC

D: .
V: TRBV6-1
size: many
J: TRBJ1-5
CDR3: CASSDWGAGNQPQHF
DNA: TGTGCCAGCAGTGATTGGGGTGCCGGCAATCAGCCCCAGCATTTT

D: .
V: TRBV7-6
size: many
J: TRBJ2-7
CDR3: CASSSWEEYEQYF
DNA: TGTGCCAGCAGCTCTTGGGAGGAGTACGAGCAGTACTTC

D: TRBD1
V: TRBV12-3/TRBV12-4
size: many
J: TRBJ1-4
CDR3: CASSLRGQGNEKLFF
DNA: TGTGCCAGCAGTTTAAGGGGACAGGGCAATGAAAAACTGTTTTTT

D: TRBD1
V: TRBV4-3
size: many
J: TRBJ2-2
CDR3: CASSQGGTGNTGELFF
DNA: TGCGCCAGCAGCCAAGGAGGGACAGGGAACACCGGGGAGCTGTTTTTT

D: .
V: TRBV27
size: many
J: TRBJ1-4
CDR3: CASSRVGVEKLFF
DNA: TGTGCCAGCAGTCGCGTCGGGGTGGAAAAACTGTTTTTT

D: .
V: TRBV7-2
size: many
J: TRBJ1-2
CDR3: CASSLVVGTNWGGYTF
DNA: TGTGCCAGCAGCTTAGTCGTCGGGACAAACTGGGGGGGCTACACCTTC

D: TRBD1
V: TRBV6-1
size: many
J: TRBJ1-2
CDR3: CASSRGTGGYTF
DNA: TGTGCCAGCAGTCGGGGGACAGGCGGCTACACCTTC

D: TRBD1
V: TRBV11-2
size: many
J: TRBJ2-7
CDR3: CASSSGDRGSYEQYF
DNA: TGTGCCAGCAGCTCGGGGGACAGGGGGTCGTACGAGCAGTACTTC